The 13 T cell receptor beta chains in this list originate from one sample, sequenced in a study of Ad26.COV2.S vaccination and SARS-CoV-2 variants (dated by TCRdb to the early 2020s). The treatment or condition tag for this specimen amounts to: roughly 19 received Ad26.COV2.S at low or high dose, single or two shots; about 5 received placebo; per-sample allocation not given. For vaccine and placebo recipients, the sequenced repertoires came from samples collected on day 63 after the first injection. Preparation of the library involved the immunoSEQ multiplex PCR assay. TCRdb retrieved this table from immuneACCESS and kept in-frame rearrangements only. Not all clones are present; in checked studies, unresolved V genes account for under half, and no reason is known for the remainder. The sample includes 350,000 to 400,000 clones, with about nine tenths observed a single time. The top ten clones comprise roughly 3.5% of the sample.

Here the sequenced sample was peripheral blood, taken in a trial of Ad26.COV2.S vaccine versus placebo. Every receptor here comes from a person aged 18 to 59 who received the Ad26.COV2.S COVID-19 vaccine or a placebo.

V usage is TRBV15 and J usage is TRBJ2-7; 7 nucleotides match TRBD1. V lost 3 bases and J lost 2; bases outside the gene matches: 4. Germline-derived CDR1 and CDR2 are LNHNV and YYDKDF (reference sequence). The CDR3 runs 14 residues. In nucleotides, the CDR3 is TGTGCCACCAGCAGCAACAGGGGAGCCTACGAGCAGTACTTC. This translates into CATSSNRGAYEQYF.

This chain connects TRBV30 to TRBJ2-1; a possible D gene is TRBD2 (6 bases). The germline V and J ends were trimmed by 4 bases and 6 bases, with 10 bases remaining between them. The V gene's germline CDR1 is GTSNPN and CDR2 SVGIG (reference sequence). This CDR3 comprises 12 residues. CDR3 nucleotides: TGTGCCTGGACCCCCGGGGGCAATGAGCAGTTCTTC. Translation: CAWTPGGNEQFF.

CDR3 nucleotides: TGTGCCAGTAGTATGAAGAGTACGGAAGCTTTCTTT. Protein product: CASSMKSTEAFF. The rearrangement uses TRBV19 and TRBJ1-1; D is undetermined. Germline CDR1 and CDR2: LNHDA and SQIVND (reference sequence). The CDR3 totals 12 residues. Trimming removed 3 bases from V and 8 bases from J, with 10 bases in between.

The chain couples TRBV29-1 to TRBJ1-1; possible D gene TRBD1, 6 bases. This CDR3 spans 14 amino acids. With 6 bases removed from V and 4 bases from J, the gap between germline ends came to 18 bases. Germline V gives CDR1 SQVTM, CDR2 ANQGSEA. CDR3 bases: TGCAGCGTGGGGGTACGGGGGCAGTCCACTGAAGCTTTCTTT. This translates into CSVGVRGQSTEAFF. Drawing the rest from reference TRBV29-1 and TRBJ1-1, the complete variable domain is SAVISQKPSRDICQRGTSLTIQCQVDSQVTMMFWYRQQPGQSLTLIATANQGSEATYESGFVIDKFPISRPNLTFSTLTVSNMSPEDSSIYLCSVGVRGQSTEAFFGQGTRLTVV.

CDR3 region: CASSGTSLSSYNEQFF. The CDR3 nucleotides read TGCGCCAGCAGTGGGACTAGCTTAAGCTCCTACAATGAGCAGTTCTTC. The genes are TRBV10-2 and TRBJ2-1; TRBD2 matches at 8 bases. CDR1 and CDR2 from the germline V gene are WSHSY and SAAADI. Trimming removed 4 bases from V and 0 bases from J; junction bases left unmatched: 5. This CDR3 has 16 residues.

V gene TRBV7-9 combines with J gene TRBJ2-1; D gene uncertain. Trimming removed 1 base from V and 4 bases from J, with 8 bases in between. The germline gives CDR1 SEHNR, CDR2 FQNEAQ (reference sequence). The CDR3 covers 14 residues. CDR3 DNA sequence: TGTGCCAGCAGCTTAGACCTAGTTTACAATGAGCAGTTCTTC. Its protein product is CASSLDLVYNEQFF.

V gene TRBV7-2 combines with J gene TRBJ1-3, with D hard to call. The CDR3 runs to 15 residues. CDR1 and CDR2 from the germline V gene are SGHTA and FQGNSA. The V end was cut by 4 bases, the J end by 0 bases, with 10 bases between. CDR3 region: CASSYDNHSGNTIYF. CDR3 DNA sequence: TGTGCCAGCAGCTACGACAACCACTCTGGAAACACCATATATTTT.

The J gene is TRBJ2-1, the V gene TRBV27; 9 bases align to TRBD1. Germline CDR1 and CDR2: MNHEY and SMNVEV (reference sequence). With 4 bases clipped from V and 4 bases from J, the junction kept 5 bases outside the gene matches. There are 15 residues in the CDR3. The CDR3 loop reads CASSSAGTGYNEQFF. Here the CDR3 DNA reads TGTGCCAGCAGTTCCGCCGGGACAGGGTACAATGAGCAGTTCTTC.

The CDR3 DNA reads as TGTGCCAGCAGCTTATGGTCTAGCGGGGGCCCTGGTTACAATGAGCAGTTCTTC. As protein: CASSLWSSGGPGYNEQFF. The chain carries TRBV7-2 and TRBJ2-1; TRBD2 aligns across 10 bases. Trimming removed 2 bases from V and 4 bases from J; junction bases left unmatched: 11. Germline V gene sequence: CDR1 SGHTA, CDR2 FQGNSA. The CDR3 runs to 18 residues.

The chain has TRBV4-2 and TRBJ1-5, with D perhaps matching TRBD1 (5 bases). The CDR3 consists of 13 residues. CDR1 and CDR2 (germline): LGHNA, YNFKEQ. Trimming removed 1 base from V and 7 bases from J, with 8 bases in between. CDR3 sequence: CASSQGRGQPQHF. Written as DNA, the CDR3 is TGTGCCAGCAGCCAAGGGAGGGGACAGCCCCAGCATTTT.

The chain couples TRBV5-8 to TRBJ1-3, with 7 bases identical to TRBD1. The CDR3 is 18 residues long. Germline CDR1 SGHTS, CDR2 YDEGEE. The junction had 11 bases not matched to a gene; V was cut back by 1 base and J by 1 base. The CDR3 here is CASSLYGLDRLSGNTIYF. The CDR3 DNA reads TGTGCCAGCAGCTTGTACGGCTTGGACAGGCTGTCTGGAAACACCATATATTTT. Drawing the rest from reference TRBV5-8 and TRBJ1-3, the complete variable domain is EAGVTQSPTHLIKTRGQQATLRCSPISGHTSVYWYQQALGLGLQFLLWYDEGEERNRGNFPPRFSGRQFPNYSSELNVNALELEDSALYLCASSLYGLDRLSGNTIYFGEGSWLTVV.

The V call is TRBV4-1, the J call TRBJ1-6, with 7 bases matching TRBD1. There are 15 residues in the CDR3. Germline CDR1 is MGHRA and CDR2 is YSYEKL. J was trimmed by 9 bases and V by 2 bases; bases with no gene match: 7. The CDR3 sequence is CASSQLGQLGSPLHF. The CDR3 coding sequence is TGCGCCAGCAGCCAACTGGGACAGCTAGGTTCACCCCTCCACTTT.

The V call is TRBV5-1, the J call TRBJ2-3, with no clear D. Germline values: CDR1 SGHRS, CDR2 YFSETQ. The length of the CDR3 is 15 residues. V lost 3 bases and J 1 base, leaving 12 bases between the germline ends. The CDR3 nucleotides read TGCGCCAGCAGCTCGACTCCACTGCGCACAGATACGCAGTATTTT. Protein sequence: CASSSTPLRTDTQYF.